Reported below is one T cell receptor beta chain. In this sample, this clonotype turned up a few times. The specificity of this receptor is unknown. The record has no base qualities; no much larger clone is one base away. Receptor libraries were prepared by RT-PCR. TCRdb shows the sequencer as Illumina HiSeq 2500. TCRdb itself trimmed the public reads at Q25 with fastp, ran MiXCR and retained productive beta chains. CDR3 protein duplicates are merged, each entry listing the most common genes and DNA. The sample includes 540,000 or so distinct CDR3 sequences, with about an eighth observed a single time. The top ten hold around 13% of the sample. Sequences DFQATT (CDR1) and SNEGSKA (CDR2) are obtained from the germline V gene (reference sequence). V loses 8 bases of germline sequence and J loses 1 base, and the interval between the two ends is 15 bases. The CDR3 has 13 amino acids, counting the end cysteine and phenylalanine. Only CDR3 DNA is held: 39 bases, read in frame from base 1.

This entry belongs to a study of response to subunit inactivated influenza vaccine (dated by TCRdb to between 2018 and 2020). The study in broad terms: Deep quantitative T cell receptor repertoire profiling was used in the study to track responses to a trivalent subunit inactivated influenza vaccine.

Broader findings and caveats from the paper: According to the authors, only a limited number of new T cells may be recruited by each seasonal influenza vaccination.

The time point label corresponds to: more than 35 days after influenza vaccine administration. This receptor was identified in a man between 45 and 60 years old who received an inactivated influenza vaccine. Donor details come from another sample of the same person, matched by shared clones. Recombination joined TRBV20-1 with TRBJ2-7; a weak D assignment points to TRBD1 (6 bases agree). The specimen was PBMCs from blood, collected roughly 45 days after vaccination. DNA sequence: TGCAGTACCAGCAGGGGCAGATCCTACGAGCAGTACTTC. This is translated as CSTSRGRSYEQYF.